The TCR beta chain described here comes from a study of T cells in localized non-small cell lung cancer. General observations from the study: Adjacent lung held a median roughly 50 of the top 100 tumor clones. Uninvolved adjacent lung, not tumor, had the highest T cell clonality.

The germline V gene encodes CDR1 MNHNS and CDR2 SASEGT. CDR3 size: 15 residues. Unmatched junction bases numbered 3, after V lost 6 bases and J lost 0 bases. Using immunoSEQ multiplex PCR, the repertoire was profiled, and TCRdb retains in-frame clones only, with some absent. The data contain approximately 67,000 clones, 80% to 90% of them singletons. Comments on this clone: Antigen specificity is unknown.

The gene calls are TRBV6-1 and TRBJ1-5; 9 nucleotides agree with TRBD1. Sequenced material: peripheral blood, taken before any cancer treatment. This TCR was sampled from a female donor over 55 with stage I lung adenocarcinoma. CDR3 nucleotides: TGTGCCAGCAGGACACAGGGGGCTAGCAATCAGCCCCAGCATTTT. Encoded protein: CASRTQGASNQPQHF.